This T cell receptor beta chain comes out of a study of sequential checkpoint blockade in melanoma. The table came from immunoSEQ multiplex PCR; TCRdb's copy has only in-frame clones and leaves some out. The table shows roughly 30,000 clones, with approximately 86% occurring only once. Regarding treatment: randomized to nivolumab then ipilimumab (arm A) or the reverse (arm B). PBMC sorting kept live CD3+CD8+ cells without CD19 or CD56. The CDR3 runs to 14 residues. In germline, CDR1 is ENHRY, CDR2 SYGVKD. After removal of 11 bases from V and 2 bases from J, the junction contained 7 bases not matched to a gene.

The TCR sequence derives from a human donor with melanoma. This sequence joins TRBV10-3 and TRBJ2-3, with 10 bases fitting TRBD1. The material was CD8+ T cells sorted from blood (inferred from file names), obtained from a patient given nivolumab and ipilimumab in sequence. CDR3 sequence (DNA): TGTGCCGCGGCCGGGACAGGGGCCACAGATACGCAGTATTTT. Translated: CAAAGTGATDTQYF.